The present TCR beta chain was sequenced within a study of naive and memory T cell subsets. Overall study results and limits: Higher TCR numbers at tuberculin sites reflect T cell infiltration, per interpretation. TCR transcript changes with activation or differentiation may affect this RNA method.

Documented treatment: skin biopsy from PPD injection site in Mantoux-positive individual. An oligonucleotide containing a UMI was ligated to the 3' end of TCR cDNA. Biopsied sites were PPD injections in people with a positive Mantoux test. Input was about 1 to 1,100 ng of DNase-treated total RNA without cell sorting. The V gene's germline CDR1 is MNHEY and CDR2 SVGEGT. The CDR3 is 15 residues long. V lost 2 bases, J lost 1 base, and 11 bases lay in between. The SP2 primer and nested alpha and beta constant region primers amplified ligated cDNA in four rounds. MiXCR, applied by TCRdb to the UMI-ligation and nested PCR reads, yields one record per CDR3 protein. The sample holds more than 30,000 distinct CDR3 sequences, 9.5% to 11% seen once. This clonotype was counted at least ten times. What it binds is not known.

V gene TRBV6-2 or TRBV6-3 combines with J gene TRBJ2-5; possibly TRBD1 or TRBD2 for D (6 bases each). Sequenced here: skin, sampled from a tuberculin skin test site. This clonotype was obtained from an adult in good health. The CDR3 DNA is TGTGCCAGCAGTTACCTGGGGGGCCGCCAAGAGACCCAGTACTTC. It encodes CASSYLGGRQETQYF.